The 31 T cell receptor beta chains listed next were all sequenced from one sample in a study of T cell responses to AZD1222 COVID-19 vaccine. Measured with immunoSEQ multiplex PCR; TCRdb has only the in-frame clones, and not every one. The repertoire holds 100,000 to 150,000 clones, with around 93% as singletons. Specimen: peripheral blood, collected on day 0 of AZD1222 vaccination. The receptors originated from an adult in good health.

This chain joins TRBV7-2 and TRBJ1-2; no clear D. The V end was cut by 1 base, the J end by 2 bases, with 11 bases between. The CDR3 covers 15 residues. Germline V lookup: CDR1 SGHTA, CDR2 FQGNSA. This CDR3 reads CASSLERDPNYGYTF. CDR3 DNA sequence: TGTGCCAGCAGCTTAGAACGGGATCCCAACTATGGCTACACCTTC.

The CDR3 protein is CASSSGTGDYYGYTF. The DNA for the CDR3 is TGTGCCAGCAGTTCCGGGACAGGGGACTACTATGGCTACACCTTC. This rearrangement joins TRBV28 to TRBJ1-2; 10 positions match TRBD1. V shed 4 bases, J shed 3 bases, and the junction held 5 bases outside the gene matches. Germline-derived CDR1 and CDR2 are MDHEN and SYDVKM. The CDR3 is made up of 15 amino acids.

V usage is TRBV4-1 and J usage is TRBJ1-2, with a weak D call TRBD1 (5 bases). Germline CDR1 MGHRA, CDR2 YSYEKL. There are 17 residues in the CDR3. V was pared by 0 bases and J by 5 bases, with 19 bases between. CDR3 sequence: CASSQEESRASLYGYTF. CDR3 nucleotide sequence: TGCGCCAGCAGCCAAGAAGAGTCCAGGGCCTCGTTATATGGCTACACCTTC.

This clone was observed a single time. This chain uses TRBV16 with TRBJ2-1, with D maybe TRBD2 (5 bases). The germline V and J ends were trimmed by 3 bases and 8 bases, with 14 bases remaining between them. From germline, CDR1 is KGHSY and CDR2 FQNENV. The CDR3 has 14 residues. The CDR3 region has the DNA TGTGCCAGCAGCCACCGCGCGGGCAAGGATGAGCAGTTCTTC. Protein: CASSHRAGKDEQFF. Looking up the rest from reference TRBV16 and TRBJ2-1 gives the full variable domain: GEEVAQTPKHLVRGEGQKAKLYCAPIKGHSYVFWYQQVLKNEFKFLISFQNENVFDETGMPKERFSAKCLPNSPCSLEIQATKLEDSAVYFCASSHRAGKDEQFFGPGTRLTVL.

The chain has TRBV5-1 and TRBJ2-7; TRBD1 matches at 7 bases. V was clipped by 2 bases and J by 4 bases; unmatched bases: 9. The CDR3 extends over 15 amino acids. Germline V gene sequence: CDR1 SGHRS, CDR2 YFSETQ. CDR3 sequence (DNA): TGCGCCAGCAGCTTAAGCCTGGACAGGAGATACGAGCAGTACTTC. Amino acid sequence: CASSLSLDRRYEQYF.

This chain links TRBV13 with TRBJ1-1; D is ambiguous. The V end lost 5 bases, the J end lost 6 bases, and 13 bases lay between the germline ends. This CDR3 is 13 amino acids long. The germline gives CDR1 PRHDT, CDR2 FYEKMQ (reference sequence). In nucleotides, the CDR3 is TGTGCCAGCAGCGCGGGCCGGATGGCTGAAGCTTTCTTT. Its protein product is CASSAGRMAEAFF.

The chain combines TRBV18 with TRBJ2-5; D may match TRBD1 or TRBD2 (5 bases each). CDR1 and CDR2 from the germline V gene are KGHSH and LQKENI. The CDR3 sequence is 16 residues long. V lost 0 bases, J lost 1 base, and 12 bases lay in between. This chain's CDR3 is CASSPPGVTGQETQYF. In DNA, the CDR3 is TGTGCCAGCTCACCACCGGGGGTAACCGGCCAAGAGACCCAGTACTTC.

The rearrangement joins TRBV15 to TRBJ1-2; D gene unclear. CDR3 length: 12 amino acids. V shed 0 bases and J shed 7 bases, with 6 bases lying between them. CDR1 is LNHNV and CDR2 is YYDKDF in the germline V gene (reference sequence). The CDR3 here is CATSREARGYTF. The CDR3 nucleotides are TGTGCCACCAGCAGAGAGGCTCGTGGCTACACCTTC.

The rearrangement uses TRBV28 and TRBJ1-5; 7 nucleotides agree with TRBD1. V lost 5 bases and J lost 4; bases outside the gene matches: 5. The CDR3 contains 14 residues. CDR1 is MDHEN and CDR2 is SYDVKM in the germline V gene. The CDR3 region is CASSKPGQNQPQHF. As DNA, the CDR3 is TGTGCCAGCAGTAAACCGGGACAGAATCAGCCCCAGCATTTT.

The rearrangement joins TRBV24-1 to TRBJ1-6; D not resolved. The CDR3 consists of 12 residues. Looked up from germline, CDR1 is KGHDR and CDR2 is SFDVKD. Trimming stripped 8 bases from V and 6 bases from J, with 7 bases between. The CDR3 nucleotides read TGTGCCACCACCGGATTTAATTCACCCCTCCACTTT. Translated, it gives CATTGFNSPLHF.

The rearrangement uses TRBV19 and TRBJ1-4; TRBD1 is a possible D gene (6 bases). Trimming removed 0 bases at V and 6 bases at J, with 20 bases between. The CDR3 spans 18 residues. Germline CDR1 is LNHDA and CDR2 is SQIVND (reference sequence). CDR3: CASSIESFWSGADEKLFF. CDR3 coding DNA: TGTGCCAGTAGTATAGAGAGTTTTTGGTCAGGGGCCGATGAAAAACTGTTTTTT.

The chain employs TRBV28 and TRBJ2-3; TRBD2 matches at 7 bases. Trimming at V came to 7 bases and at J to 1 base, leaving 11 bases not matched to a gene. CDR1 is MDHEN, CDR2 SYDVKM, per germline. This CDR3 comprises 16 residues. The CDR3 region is CASTFNRDYRTDTQYF. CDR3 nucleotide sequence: TGTGCCAGCACCTTCAACCGGGACTATCGCACAGATACGCAGTATTTT.

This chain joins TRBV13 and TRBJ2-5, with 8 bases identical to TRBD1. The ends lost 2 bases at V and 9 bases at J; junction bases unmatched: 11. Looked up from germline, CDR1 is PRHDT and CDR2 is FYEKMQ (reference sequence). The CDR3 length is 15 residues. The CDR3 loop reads CASSLNGQGHMAQYF. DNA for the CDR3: TGTGCCAGCAGCTTAAACGGACAGGGTCATATGGCCCAGTACTTC.

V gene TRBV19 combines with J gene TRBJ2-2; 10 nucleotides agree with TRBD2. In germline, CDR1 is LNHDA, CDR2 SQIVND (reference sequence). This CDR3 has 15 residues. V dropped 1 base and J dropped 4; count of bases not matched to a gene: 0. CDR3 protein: CASSIGTSGTGELFF. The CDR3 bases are TGTGCCAGTAGTATAGGGACTAGCGGCACCGGGGAGCTGTTTTTT.

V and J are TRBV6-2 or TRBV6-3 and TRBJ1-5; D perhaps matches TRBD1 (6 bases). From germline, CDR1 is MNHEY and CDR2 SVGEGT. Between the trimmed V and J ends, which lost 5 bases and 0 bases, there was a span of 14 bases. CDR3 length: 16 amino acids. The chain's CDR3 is CASSPGQYYSNQPQHF. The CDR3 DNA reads TGTGCCAGCAGTCCCGGACAGTACTATAGCAATCAGCCCCAGCATTTT.

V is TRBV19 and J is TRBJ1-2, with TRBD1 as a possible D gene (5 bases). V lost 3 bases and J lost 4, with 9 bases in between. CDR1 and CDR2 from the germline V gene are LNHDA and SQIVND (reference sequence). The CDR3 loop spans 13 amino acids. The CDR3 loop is CASSIDRLYGYTF. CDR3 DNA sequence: TGTGCCAGTAGTATTGACAGACTCTATGGCTACACCTTC.

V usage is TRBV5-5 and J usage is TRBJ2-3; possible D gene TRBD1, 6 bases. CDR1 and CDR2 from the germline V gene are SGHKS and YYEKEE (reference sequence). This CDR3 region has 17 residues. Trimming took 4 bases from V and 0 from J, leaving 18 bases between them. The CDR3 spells CASSPETGQGSTDTQYF. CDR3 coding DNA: TGTGCCAGCAGCCCAGAGACAGGCCAGGGAAGCACAGATACGCAGTATTTT.

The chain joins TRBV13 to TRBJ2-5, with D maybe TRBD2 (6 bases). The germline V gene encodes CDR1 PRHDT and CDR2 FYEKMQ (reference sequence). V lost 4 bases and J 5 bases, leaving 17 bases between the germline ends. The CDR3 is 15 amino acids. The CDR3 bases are TGTGCCAGCAGCTCATCCCTGGGGGGATTCGAGACCCAGTACTTC. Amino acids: CASSSSLGGFETQYF.

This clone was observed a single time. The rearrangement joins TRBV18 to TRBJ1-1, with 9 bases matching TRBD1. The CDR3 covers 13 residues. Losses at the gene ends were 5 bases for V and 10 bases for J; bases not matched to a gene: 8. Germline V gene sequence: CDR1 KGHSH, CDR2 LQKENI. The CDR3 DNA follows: TGTGCCAGCTCAAAAACAGGGGGCGAAAGAGCTTTCTTT. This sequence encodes CASSKTGGERAFF.

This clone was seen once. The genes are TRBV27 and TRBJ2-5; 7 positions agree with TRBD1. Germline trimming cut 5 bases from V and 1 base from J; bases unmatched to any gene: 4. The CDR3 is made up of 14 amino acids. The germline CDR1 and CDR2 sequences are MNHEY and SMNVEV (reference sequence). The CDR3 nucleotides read TGTGCCAGCAGTCCAAGGACAGGCCAAGAGACCCAGTACTTC. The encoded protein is CASSPRTGQETQYF.

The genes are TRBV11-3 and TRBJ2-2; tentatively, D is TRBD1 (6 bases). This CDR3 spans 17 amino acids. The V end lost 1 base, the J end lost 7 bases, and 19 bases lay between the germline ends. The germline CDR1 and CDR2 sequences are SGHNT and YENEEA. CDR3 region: CASSLGQGPQSHGELFF. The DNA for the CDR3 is TGTGCCAGCAGCTTAGGTCAGGGGCCGCAGTCCCACGGGGAGCTGTTTTTT.

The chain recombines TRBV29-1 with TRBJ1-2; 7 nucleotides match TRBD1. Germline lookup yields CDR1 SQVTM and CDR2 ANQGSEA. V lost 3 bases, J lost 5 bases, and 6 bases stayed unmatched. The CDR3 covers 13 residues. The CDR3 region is CSVDEGAGYGYTF. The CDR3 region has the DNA TGCAGCGTTGATGAGGGGGCTGGGTATGGCTACACCTTC.

CDR3 sequence (DNA): TGTGCCAGCAGCTTGGAAAATGTGGGATATAGGGTCTACGAGCAGTACTTC. Translation gives CASSLENVGYRVYEQYF. V is TRBV5-5 and J is TRBJ2-7; no clear D. This CDR3 has 17 residues. CDR1 is SGHKS and CDR2 is YYEKEE in the germline V gene (reference sequence). V gave up 0 bases and J gave up 3 bases, with 19 bases separating them.

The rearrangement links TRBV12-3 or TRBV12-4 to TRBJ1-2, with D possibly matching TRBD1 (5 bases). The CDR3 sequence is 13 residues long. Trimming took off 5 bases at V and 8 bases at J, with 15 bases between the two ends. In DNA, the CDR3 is TGTGCCAGCAGTCTTGGACACATGAGGGGCTACACCTTC. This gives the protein CASSLGHMRGYTF.

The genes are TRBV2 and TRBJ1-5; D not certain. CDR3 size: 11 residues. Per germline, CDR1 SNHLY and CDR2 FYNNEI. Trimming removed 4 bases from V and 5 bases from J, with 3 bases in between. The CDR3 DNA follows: TGTGCCAGCAGTGTTGATCAGCCCCAGCATTTT. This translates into CASSVDQPQHF.

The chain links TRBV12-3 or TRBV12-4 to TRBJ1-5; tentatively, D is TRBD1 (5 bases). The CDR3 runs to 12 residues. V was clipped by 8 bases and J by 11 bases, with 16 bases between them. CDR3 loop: CASAPAGGTQHF. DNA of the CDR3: TGTGCCAGCGCCCCGGCTGGGGGGACCCAGCATTTT.

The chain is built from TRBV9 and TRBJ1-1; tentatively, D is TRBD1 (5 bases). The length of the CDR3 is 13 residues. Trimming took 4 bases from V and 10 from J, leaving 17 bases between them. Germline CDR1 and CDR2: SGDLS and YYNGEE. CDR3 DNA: TGTGCCAGCAGCCCAAGGACGGAGGGGCCAGCTTTCTTT. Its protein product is CASSPRTEGPAFF.

DNA of the CDR3: TGTGCCAGTAGTGCCTCGACAGGGGTGAACACTGAAGCTTTCTTT. Its translation: CASSASTGVNTEAFF. The rearrangement links TRBV19 to TRBJ1-1; 8 bases match TRBD1. Germline CDR1 and CDR2: LNHDA and SQIVND (reference sequence). The CDR3 runs 15 residues. The V gene end was trimmed by 5 bases and the J gene end by 0 bases; junction bases not matched to a gene: 5.

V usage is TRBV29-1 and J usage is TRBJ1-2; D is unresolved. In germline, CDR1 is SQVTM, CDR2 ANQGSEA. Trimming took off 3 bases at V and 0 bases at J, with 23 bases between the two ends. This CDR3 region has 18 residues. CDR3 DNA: TGCAGCGTTGATCTCTGGGGAGAGCGCTTGAAAGCTAACTATGGCTACACCTTC. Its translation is CSVDLWGERLKANYGYTF.

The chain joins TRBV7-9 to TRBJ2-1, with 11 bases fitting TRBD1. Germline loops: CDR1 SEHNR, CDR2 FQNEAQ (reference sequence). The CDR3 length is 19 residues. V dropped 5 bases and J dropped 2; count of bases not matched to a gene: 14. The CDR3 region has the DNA TGTGCCAGCAGCGCCCGGGACAGGGGGTTCCGTCGAGCCTACAATGAGCAGTTCTTC. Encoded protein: CASSARDRGFRRAYNEQFF.

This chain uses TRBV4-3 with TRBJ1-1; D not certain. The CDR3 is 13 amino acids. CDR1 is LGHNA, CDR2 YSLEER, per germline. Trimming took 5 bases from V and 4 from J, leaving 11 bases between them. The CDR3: CASSYQKGTEAFF. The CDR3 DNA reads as TGCGCCAGCAGCTACCAGAAGGGCACTGAAGCTTTCTTT.